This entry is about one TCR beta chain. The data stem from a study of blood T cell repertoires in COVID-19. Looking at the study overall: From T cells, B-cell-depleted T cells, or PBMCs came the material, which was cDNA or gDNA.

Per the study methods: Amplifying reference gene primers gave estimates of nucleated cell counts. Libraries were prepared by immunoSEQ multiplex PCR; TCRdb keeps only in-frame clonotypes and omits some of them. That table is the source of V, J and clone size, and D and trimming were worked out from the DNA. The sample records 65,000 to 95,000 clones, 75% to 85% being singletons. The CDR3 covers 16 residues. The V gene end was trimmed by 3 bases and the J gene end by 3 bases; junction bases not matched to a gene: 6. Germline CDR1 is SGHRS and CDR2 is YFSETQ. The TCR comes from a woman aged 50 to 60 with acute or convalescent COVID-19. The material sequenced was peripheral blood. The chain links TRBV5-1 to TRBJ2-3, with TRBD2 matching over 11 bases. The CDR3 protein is CASSSVLAGDTDTQYF. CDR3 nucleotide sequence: TGCGCCAGCAGCTCGGTACTAGCGGGAGATACAGATACGCAGTATTTT.